What follows are 25 T cell receptor beta chains derived from one specimen sequenced in a study of immune heterogeneity within non-small cell lung tumors. With approximately 0.6 ug used per sample, the template was genomic DNA from bulk tumor. Each primary tumor yielded several biopsies, collected far apart from one another at surgery. Untreated, newly diagnosed non-small cell lung cancer patients underwent curative surgery. Multiplex PCR employing 32 V and 13 J primers generated amplicons of the TCR beta CDR3. Each CDR3 protein gets one entry after TCRdb re-called the multiplex PCR reads with MiXCR. The sample yields roughly 15,000 distinct CDR3 sequences, 25% to 35% seen once. Specimen: lung tumor tissue. Receptor source: a woman between 45 and 65 years old with non-small cell lung cancer.

This chain connects TRBV7-9 to TRBJ1-1; possibly TRBD1 for D (6 bases). Trimming took off 5 bases at V and 6 bases at J, with 22 bases between the two ends. The CDR3 sequence is 16 residues long. Germline V gene data show CDR1 as SEHNR and CDR2 as FQNEAQ (reference sequence). CDR3: CASSRRLRRGGSEAFF. CDR3 nucleotide sequence: TGTGCCAGCAGCCGTAGGCTCCGCAGGGGAGGATCTGAAGCTTTCTTT.

This clonotype was recorded a few times. The chain has TRBV19 and TRBJ1-1; TRBD1 might be the D (5 bases). Trimming removed 6 bases from V and 4 bases from J, with 15 bases in between. This CDR3 has 14 residues. Per germline, CDR1 LNHDA and CDR2 SQIVND (reference sequence). The CDR3 DNA follows: TGTGCCAGTAGCGTAGAGGCGGGGCCCACTGAAGCTTTCTTT. This gives the protein CASSVEAGPTEAFF.

The chain uses TRBV12-3 or TRBV12-4 and TRBJ2-3; 12 positions agree with TRBD1. The V gene end was trimmed by 3 bases and the J gene end by 1 base; junction bases not matched to a gene: 5. There are 17 residues in the CDR3. CDR3 DNA sequence: TGTGCCAGCAGTTTCCCCGGGACAGGGGGCCGCACAGATACGCAGTATTTT. This encodes CASSFPGTGGRTDTQYF.

This clonotype was recorded at least ten times. The chain links TRBV19 to TRBJ1-1; TRBD1 might be the D (5 bases). Germline-derived CDR1 and CDR2 are LNHDA and SQIVND (reference sequence). V was shortened by 5 bases and J by 8 bases, with 18 bases between the two germline ends. The CDR3 totals 14 residues. The CDR3 loop is CASSSHSGTAEAFF. CDR3 coding DNA: TGTGCCAGTAGTTCGCACTCCGGGACGGCGGAAGCTTTCTTT.

V gene TRBV6-2 or TRBV6-3 combines with J gene TRBJ2-5; 8 bases align to TRBD2. This CDR3 contains 14 residues. J lost 2 bases, V lost 6 bases, and 5 bases had no gene match. Germline lookup yields CDR1 MNHEY and CDR2 SVGEGT. CDR3: CASSSPGGQETQYF. In DNA form, the CDR3 reads TGTGCCAGCAGCTCACCGGGGGGGCAAGAGACCCAGTACTTC.

This chain joins TRBV18 and TRBJ1-1; TRBD1 matches at 7 bases. From germline, CDR1 is KGHSH and CDR2 LQKENI. The V gene end was trimmed by 8 bases and the J gene end by 1 base; junction bases not matched to a gene: 4. The CDR3 runs to 13 residues. CDR3 DNA sequence: TGTGCCAGCCTGACAGGGTCGAACACTGAAGCTTTCTTT. Translation gives CASLTGSNTEAFF. Complete variable domain (other parts from reference TRBV18 and TRBJ1-1): NAGVMQNPRHLVRRRGQEARLRCSPMKGHSHVYWYRQLPEEGLKFMVYLQKENIIDESGMPKERFSAEFPKEGPSILRIQQVVRGDSAAYFCASLTGSNTEAFFGQGTRLTVV.

This clonotype appeared many times. The chain is built from TRBV20-1 and TRBJ2-7; the match to TRBD1 covers 9 bases. Looked up from germline, CDR1 is DFQATT and CDR2 is SNEGSKA (reference sequence). The junction had 7 bases not matched to a gene; V was cut back by 3 bases and J by 1 base. The CDR3 spans 15 residues. The CDR3 region is CSASPGTGNSYEQYF. DNA of the CDR3: TGCAGTGCTAGTCCCGGGACAGGGAATTCCTACGAGCAGTACTTC.

This clonotype rates as medium-sized. The J gene is TRBJ2-2, the V gene TRBV12-3 or TRBV12-4; D not certain. This CDR3 spans 14 amino acids. The V gene lost 3 bases and the J gene lost 5 bases, with 10 bases spanning the gap. The CDR3 is CASSLDGRTGELFF. In nucleotides, the CDR3 is TGTGCCAGCAGTTTGGACGGCAGAACCGGGGAGCTGTTTTTT.

This clonotype was detected ten times or more. The V and J genes are TRBV15 and TRBJ1-2; maybe TRBD1 (5 bases). CDR3 size: 15 residues. Germline loops: CDR1 LNHNV, CDR2 YYDKDF (reference sequence). Trimming left V 3 bases short and J 4 bases short, with 15 bases between. For the CDR3, the DNA is TGTGCCACCAGCAGGGAAGGGGCCGATTCCTATGGCTACACCTTC. Protein product: CATSREGADSYGYTF.

Comment on this clonotype: The conserved closing phenylalanine or tryptophan is absent in this CDR3, likely reflecting a read error. Because the CDR3's place on the DNA is in doubt, the DNA is left out and the CDR3 is given as listed by TCRdb. The chain employs TRBV7-9 and TRBJ2-3; TRBD2, the table's D call, lacks a check against the DNA. The CDR3 is made up of 17 amino acids, end residues included. From germline, CDR1 is SEHNR and CDR2 FQNEAQ (reference sequence). CDR3 loop: CASSSGRGGLYEQYFGP.

The genes are TRBV30 and TRBJ2-3; 9 nucleotides line up with TRBD1. Per the germline V gene, CDR1 is GTSNPN and CDR2 is SVGIG (reference sequence). The CDR3 sequence is 15 residues long. J lost 5 bases, V lost 0 bases, and 6 bases had no gene match. The CDR3 loop is CAWSVGTGLQDTQYF. Written as DNA, the CDR3 is TGTGCCTGGAGTGTAGGGACAGGGTTACAAGATACGCAGTATTTT. The whole variable domain, filled in from reference TRBV30 and TRBJ2-3, reads SQTIHQWPATLVQPVGSPLSLECTVEGTSNPNLYWYRQAAGRGLQLLFYSVGIGQISSEVPQNLSASRPQDRQFILSSKKLLLSDSGFYLCAWSVGTGLQDTQYFGPGTRLTVL.

V is TRBV9 and J is TRBJ1-2; TRBD1 matches 7 bases. Germline V lookup: CDR1 SGDLS, CDR2 YYNGEE. This CDR3 is built from 15 residues. Trimming took 0 bases from V and 6 from J; bases not matched to a gene: 8. The CDR3 protein is CASSVAGGDSNGYTF. The CDR3 coding sequence is TGTGCCAGCAGCGTAGCGGGCGGGGACAGTAATGGCTACACCTTC.

The chain couples TRBV9 to TRBJ1-1, with 8 bases lining up with TRBD1. In germline, CDR1 is SGDLS, CDR2 YYNGEE. With V trimmed by 0 bases and J by 10 bases, 11 bases remained unmatched. The CDR3 runs 15 residues. The CDR3 is CASSVGGDRQGRAFF. DNA of the CDR3: TGTGCCAGCAGCGTAGGGGGGGACCGACAGGGGCGAGCTTTCTTT.

The V call is TRBV5-4, the J call TRBJ2-3; 8 bases align to TRBD2. The trim removed 2 bases at V and 4 bases at J, leaving 6 bases unmatched. Germline V gene lookup returns CDR1 SGHNT and CDR2 YYREEE (reference sequence). The CDR3 is 15 amino acids. CDR3 region: CASSLRGGRADTQYF. CDR3 DNA sequence: TGTGCCAGCAGCTTACGGGGGGGCCGCGCAGATACGCAGTATTTT.

A single count supports this clonotype. This sequence joins TRBV20-1 and TRBJ2-1; D might be TRBD1 or TRBD2, each matching 5 bases. Germline CDR1 is DFQATT and CDR2 is SNEGSKA (reference sequence). V gave up 3 bases and J gave up 8 bases, with 11 bases separating them. This CDR3 has 12 residues. The CDR3 sequence: CSASEGTDEQFF. The CDR3 bases are TGCAGTGCTAGTGAGGGGACGGATGAGCAGTTCTTC.

This clonotype turned up a few times. The V and J genes are TRBV3-1 and TRBJ2-5; D gene unclear. Trimming pared 8 bases from V and 5 bases from J, leaving 21 bases between. Per germline, CDR1 LGHDT and CDR2 YNNKEL (reference sequence). This CDR3 spans 15 amino acids. The CDR3 is CASRPAMDPKETQYF. DNA of the CDR3: TGTGCCAGCCGACCGGCGATGGACCCCAAGGAGACCCAGTACTTC.

This clonotype was counted at least ten times. The rearrangement joins TRBV25-1 to TRBJ2-1; D call uncertain. This CDR3 is built from 12 residues. The germline V gene encodes CDR1 MGHDK and CDR2 SYGVNS. V lost 6 bases to trimming and J lost 4 bases, with 7 bases between them. The CDR3 protein is CASSRLYNEQFF. CDR3 bases: TGTGCCAGCAGCCGTCTTTACAATGAGCAGTTCTTC.

This clonotype has a single count. A much larger clone lies a single base off, so this may be a read error. J is TRBJ2-5 and V is TRBV24-1, with unresolved D. The CDR3 is 16 amino acids. Germline loops: CDR1 KGHDR, CDR2 SFDVKD. The CDR3 region is CSTSDLYGRNRETQYF. Here the CDR3 DNA reads TGTTCCACCAGTGATTTGTACGGCAGGAATCGTGAGACCCAGTACTTC.

This clonotype was found a few times. V and J are TRBV24-1 and TRBJ1-5, with unresolved D. Germline lookup yields CDR1 KGHDR and CDR2 SFDVKD. V lost 4 bases to trimming and J lost 3 bases, with 12 bases between them. CDR3 length: 15 residues. Here the CDR3 reads CATSESGRLNQPQHF. CDR3 nucleotide sequence: TGTGCCACCAGTGAGTCCGGACGGCTCAATCAGCCCCAGCATTTT.

V and J are TRBV19 and TRBJ2-7; 7 bases align to TRBD1. The length of the CDR3 is 13 residues. The germline CDR1 and CDR2 sequences are LNHDA and SQIVND (reference sequence). V was pared by 4 bases and J by 2 bases, with 2 bases of the junction left unmatched. CDR3 sequence: CASSRDRTYEQYF. CDR3 coding DNA: TGTGCCAGTAGTAGGGACAGAACCTACGAGCAGTACTTC.

This clonotype was seen only a few times. V usage is TRBV7-2 and J usage is TRBJ2-1, with 15 bases aligning to TRBD2. Losses at the gene ends were 9 bases for V and 7 bases for J; bases not matched to a gene: 4. The length of the CDR3 is 14 residues. Per germline, CDR1 SGHTA and CDR2 FQGNSA. Here the CDR3 reads CASRTSGGANEQFF. The DNA for the CDR3 is TGTGCCAGTCGGACTAGCGGGGGGGCGAATGAGCAGTTCTTC.

CDR3 loop: CASNRGGTEAFF. In DNA form, the CDR3 reads TGCGCCAGCAACAGGGGGGGGACTGAAGCTTTCTTT. The gene calls are TRBV5-1 and TRBJ1-1; 8 bases align to TRBD1. CDR3 length: 12 amino acids. The V and J ends lost 6 bases and 5 bases, in that order; junction bases with no gene match: 3. Germline lookup yields CDR1 SGHRS and CDR2 YFSETQ.

On this clonotype itself: Germline is not matched at one junction end, which may reflect a read error. The genes are TRBV5-6 and TRBJ2-6; D not certain. Germline assignment: CDR1 SGHDT and CDR2 YYEEEE. The CDR3 totals 13 residues. The CDR3 bases are TGTGCCAGCAGCTTGGATCTGGAGAACGTCCTTACTTTC. Its translation: CASSLDLENVLTF.

In this sample, this clonotype turned up many times. CDR3 DNA: TGTGCCAGCAGCCAATCTGGCAATCAGCCCCAGCATTTT. It yields the protein CASSQSGNQPQHF. The J gene is TRBJ1-5, the V gene TRBV14; D is uncertain. V was cut by 2 bases and J by 2 bases, with 4 bases left in between. CDR1 is SGHDN, CDR2 FVKESK, per germline. There are 13 residues in the CDR3.

The chain uses TRBV11-2 and TRBJ2-3, with D possibly TRBD2 on 5 matching bases. Between the trimmed V and J ends, which lost 4 bases and 2 bases, there was a span of 22 bases. Germline lookup yields CDR1 SGHAT and CDR2 FQNNGV. There are 18 residues in the CDR3. The CDR3 loop is CASSWSAGSSGITDTQYF. The CDR3 DNA is TGTGCCAGCAGCTGGAGCGCTGGCTCGAGCGGAATCACAGATACGCAGTATTTT.